Presented here are 11 T cell receptor beta chains from one specimen sequenced in a study of identical twins. TCRdb processed the 5' RACE reads anew with MiXCR; each CDR3 protein has one entry. The repertoire has around 370,000 distinct CDR3 sequences, roughly 10% of them found once; the top ten carry over 7%. Sequences were obtained from naive T cells sorted from blood. Receptor source: a woman in her 50s in good health.

The chain is built from TRBV5-1 and TRBJ2-2; D might be TRBD2 (6 bases). Germline CDR1 reads SGHRS; CDR2 reads YFSETQ. Between the trimmed V and J ends, which lost 0 bases and 1 base, there was a span of 10 bases. CDR3 length: 16 residues. The CDR3 DNA sequence: TGCGCCAGCAGCTTGGTCGCGGGGATGAACACCGGGGAGCTGTTTTTT. Translated: CASSLVAGMNTGELFF.

This clonotype has just a few counts. Here the CDR3 reads CASSVDRASYSGANVLTF. DNA of the CDR3: TGTGCCAGCAGTGTGGACAGGGCTTCTTACTCTGGGGCCAACGTCCTGACTTTC. The V gene is TRBV6-5, the J gene TRBJ2-6; 8 bases map to TRBD1. The CDR3 covers 18 residues. With 5 bases clipped from V and 0 bases from J, the junction kept 9 bases outside the gene matches. Germline V CDR1 and CDR2: MNHEY, SVGAGI.

This clonotype was counted at least ten times. The chain is built from TRBV29-1 and TRBJ1-2; TRBD1 aligns across 9 bases. This CDR3 has 13 amino acids. V shed 5 bases, J shed 4 bases, and the junction held 5 bases outside the gene matches. In germline, CDR1 is SQVTM, CDR2 ANQGSEA. CDR3 sequence reads: CSVRGQGVYGYTF. DNA for the CDR3: TGCAGCGTTAGGGGACAGGGAGTCTATGGCTACACCTTC.

The V and J genes are TRBV29-1 and TRBJ2-1, with D perhaps matching TRBD1 (5 bases). From germline, CDR1 is SQVTM and CDR2 ANQGSEA. Deletions cut 2 bases from V and 3 bases from J, with 17 bases between. This CDR3 is 16 amino acids long. The CDR3 DNA reads as TGCAGCGTTGAAAAAGGGGTCGGCTCTTTCTACAATGAGCAGTTCTTC. Its translation: CSVEKGVGSFYNEQFF.

The V call is TRBV11-2, the J call TRBJ1-1, with D unresolved. V lost 4 bases to trimming and J lost 1 base, with 13 bases between them. CDR1 and CDR2 (germline): SGHAT, FQNNGV. There are 15 residues in the CDR3. The CDR3 DNA is TGTGCCAGCAGCTCCCATTACACAGAGAACACTGAAGCTTTCTTT. Translation: CASSSHYTENTEAFF.

This chain connects TRBV4-1 to TRBJ2-5, with D possibly matching TRBD1 (7 bases). Trimming took off 3 bases at V and 4 bases at J, with 15 bases between the two ends. The CDR3 extends over 15 amino acids. Germline lookup yields CDR1 MGHRA and CDR2 YSYEKL. CDR3 loop: CASSQPPQGGETQYF. The DNA of the CDR3 is TGCGCCAGCAGCCAGCCCCCCCAGGGGGGAGAGACCCAGTACTTC.

This clonotype appeared many times. The rearrangement uses TRBV4-1 and TRBJ2-7; 10 bases are a match to TRBD2. J was trimmed by 2 bases and V by 6 bases; bases with no gene match: 7. Germline lookup yields CDR1 MGHRA and CDR2 YSYEKL. The CDR3 has 15 residues. CDR3 loop: CASSRTSGNPYEQYV. The DNA of the CDR3 is TGCGCCAGCAGTCGTACTAGCGGGAATCCCTACGAGCAGTACGTC.

This clonotype was detected many times. This rearrangement joins TRBV4-1 to TRBJ2-2; TRBD2 agrees at 7 bases. This CDR3 spans 16 amino acids. Germline V lookup: CDR1 MGHRA, CDR2 YSYEKL. Germline trimming cut 3 bases from V and 5 bases from J; bases unmatched to any gene: 9. CDR3 sequence: CASSHLSGIGTGELFF. CDR3 nucleotide sequence: TGCGCCAGCAGCCACCTGAGCGGGATCGGTACCGGGGAGCTGTTTTTT.

This clonotype has a handful of counts. This chain links TRBV19 with TRBJ2-1; no clear D gene. CDR1 and CDR2 from the germline V gene are LNHDA and SQIVND (reference sequence). The germline V and J ends were trimmed by 7 bases and 6 bases, with 13 bases remaining between them. The CDR3 is made up of 13 amino acids. CDR3 region: CASTPALINEQFF. The CDR3 coding sequence is TGTGCCAGTACTCCGGCTCTTATCAATGAGCAGTTCTTC. Using reference TRBV19 and TRBJ2-1 for the parts outside the CDR3, the full variable domain is DGGITQSPKYLFRKEGQNVTLSCEQNLNHDAMYWYRQDPGQGLRLIYYSQIVNDFQKGDIAEGYSVSREKKESFPLTVTSAQKNPTAFYLCASTPALINEQFFGPGTRLTVL.

This clonotype was seen only a few times. The chain joins TRBV2 to TRBJ2-4; possibly TRBD1 or TRBD2 for D (5 bases each). The CDR3 loop spans 16 amino acids. Germline CDR1 is SNHLY and CDR2 is FYNNEI. V lost 8 bases and J lost 4, with 21 bases in between. The CDR3 sequence is CASPSHPWDPKNIQYF. DNA for the CDR3: TGTGCCAGCCCCTCACACCCTTGGGACCCTAAAAACATTCAGTACTTC.

This clonotype was counted between two and nine times. This CDR3 reads CSARGNREYNEQFF. CDR3 nucleotide sequence: TGCAGTGCTAGAGGGAATAGGGAGTACAATGAGCAGTTCTTC. The V call is TRBV20-1, the J call TRBJ2-1; possible D gene TRBD2, 5 bases. Deletions cut 1 base from V and 4 bases from J, with 11 bases between. The CDR3 contains 14 residues. From germline, CDR1 is DFQATT and CDR2 SNEGSKA (reference sequence).